This TCR beta chain is from a study of naive and memory T cell subsets. The germline V gene encodes CDR1 SQVTM and CDR2 ANQGSEA. The CDR3 has 18 amino acids. V lost 4 bases and J lost 1; bases outside the gene matches: 15. An equimolar mix of two oligonucleotides served as the beta constant-region primer for TRBC1 and TRBC2. TCRdb processed the UMI-ligation and nested PCR reads anew with MiXCR; each CDR3 protein has one entry. The sample comprises about 21,000 distinct CDR3 sequences, roughly 11% of which are singletons, and approximately 18% rests with the top ten. This clonotype was counted many times.

The source of this sequence is a human donor in good health. The specimen was central memory CD8+ T cells from blood. This chain links TRBV29-1 with TRBJ2-5; TRBD2 aligns across 10 bases. The CDR3 loop is CSVVVVYIAGGSQETQYF. As DNA, the CDR3 is TGCAGCGTTGTGGTCGTGTATATAGCGGGAGGCTCCCAAGAGACCCAGTACTTC.